This T cell receptor beta chain was recovered during a study of T cells after yellow fever vaccination. Overall study findings and caveats: Booster sampling recovered most clones from primary vaccination (approximately 97% CD4, around 90% CD8). Clonotypes found in both CD4 and CD8 compartments made up a small share.

TCRdb redid the calling of the 5' RACE reads with MiXCR, one entry per CDR3 protein. The sample holds 150,000 to 200,000 distinct CDR3 sequences, 8% to 13% seen once. V was clipped by 6 bases and J by 2 bases, with 13 bases between them. This CDR3 contains 13 residues. Germline V gene lookup returns CDR1 SQVTM and CDR2 ANQGSEA. In regard to this clonotype: Its antigen is still unknown.

This sequence was found in a man younger than 35 who received the YFV17D yellow fever vaccine. V gene TRBV29-1 combines with J gene TRBJ2-5, with unresolved D. The sample in question was CD8+ T cells sorted from PBMCs, obtained 15 days after the yellow fever booster vaccination. CDR3 residues: CSVPELGQETQYF. In nucleotides, the CDR3 is TGCAGCGTCCCCGAACTGGGTCAAGAGACCCAGTACTTC. Complete variable domain (other parts from reference TRBV29-1 and TRBJ2-5): SAVISQKPSRDICQRGTSLTIQCQVDSQVTMMFWYRQQPGQSLTLIATANQGSEATYESGFVIDKFPISRPNLTFSTLTVSNMSPEDSSIYLCSVPELGQETQYFGPGTRLLVL.